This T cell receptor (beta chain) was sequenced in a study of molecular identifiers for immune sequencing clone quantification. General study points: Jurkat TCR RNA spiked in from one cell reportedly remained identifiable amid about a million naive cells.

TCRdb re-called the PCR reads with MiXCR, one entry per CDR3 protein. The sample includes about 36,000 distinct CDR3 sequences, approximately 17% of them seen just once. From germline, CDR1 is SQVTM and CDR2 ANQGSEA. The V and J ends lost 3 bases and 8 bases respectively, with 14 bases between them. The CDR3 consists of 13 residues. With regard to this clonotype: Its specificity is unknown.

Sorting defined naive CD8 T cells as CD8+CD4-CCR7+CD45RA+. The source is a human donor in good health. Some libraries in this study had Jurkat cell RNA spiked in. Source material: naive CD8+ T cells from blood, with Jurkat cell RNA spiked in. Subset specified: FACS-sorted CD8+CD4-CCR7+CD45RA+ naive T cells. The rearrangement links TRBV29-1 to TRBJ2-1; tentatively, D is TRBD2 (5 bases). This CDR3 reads CSVDLVAGDEQFF. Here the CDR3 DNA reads TGCAGCGTTGATTTGGTGGCGGGCGATGAGCAGTTCTTC.